This T cell receptor (beta chain) comes out of a study of T cell responses to AZD1222 COVID-19 vaccine. Study summary: Second-dose recipients at about 4 or about 12 weeks were treated as one pooled group.

Sequencing used immunoSEQ multiplex PCR; TCRdb keeps in-frame clones, though not all of them. The sample carries roughly 170,000 clones, less than 95% recorded once. V lost 5 bases and J lost 9; bases outside the gene matches: 7. Germline assignment: CDR1 SGHVS and CDR2 FQNEAQ. This CDR3 region has 14 residues. The TCR originated in an adult in good health. The gene calls are TRBV7-8 and TRBJ1-6, with 7 bases that match TRBD1. The sample in question was peripheral blood, obtained on day 0 of AZD1222 vaccination. The CDR3 nucleotides read TGTGCCAGCAGCACCGACAGGGTCGGTTCACCCCTCCACTTT. This codes for CASSTDRVGSPLHF.